This TCR beta chain was sequenced in a study of shared clonotypes between healthy human individuals. Every donor, a Caucasian adult, lived in Nashville, Tennessee. CD45RA+ naive and CD45RA-negative memory subsets were separated from CD4+ cells. Sequencing used immunoSEQ multiplex PCR; TCRdb keeps in-frame clones, though not all of them. Among a few million clones listed, 92% were seen once. Sequencing was carried out using naive CD4+ T cells from PBMCs. The subset here: CD45RA+ positively selected. The origin of this receptor is a man between 18 and 35 years old in good health. Some clones in this sample may be carry-over from other donors' samples.

The CDR3 DNA is TGTGCCAGCAGGAGCACCGGGACAGGGACCACCGGGGAGCTGTTTTTT. This sequence encodes CASRSTGTGTTGELFF. The chain joins TRBV7-2 to TRBJ2-2, with 9 bases fitting TRBD1. Per the germline V gene, CDR1 is SGHTA and CDR2 is FQGNSA. V shed 6 bases and J 4 bases; nucleotides not matched to a gene: 9. The CDR3 is 16 amino acids.